Listed here are 10 T cell receptor beta chains from one sample, sequenced in a study of shared clonotypes between healthy human individuals. The repertoire was sequenced with immunoSEQ multiplex PCR; TCRdb's copy has only in-frame clones and lacks some. Of approximately 460,000 clones listed, 77% are singletons. The sequenced material came from PBMCs. The source of these receptors is a woman in her thirties or forties in good health. Some clones in this sample may be carry-over from other donors' samples.

Comments on this clone: This sequence is one base from a far larger clone and is likely a read error. The chain employs TRBV18 and TRBJ2-5; 12 bases map to TRBD2. V trimming: 3 bases; J trimming: 9 bases; junction bases outside the gene matches: 11. Germline values: CDR1 KGHSH, CDR2 LQKENI. The CDR3 has 16 residues. DNA for the CDR3: TGTGCCAGCTCACCCTCCCTAGCGGGAGGGTTTGAGGCCCAGTACTTC. Amino acids: CASSPSLAGGFEAQYF.

This clone appeared a single time. The chain couples TRBV5-1 to TRBJ2-5, with D maybe TRBD1 (5 bases). Trimming pared 2 bases from V and 5 bases from J, leaving 13 bases between. This CDR3 spans 14 amino acids. CDR1 is SGHRS and CDR2 is YFSETQ in the germline V gene. CDR3 nucleotides: TGCGCCAGCAGCTTTAGCCAGGGTCCTGAGACCCAGTACTTC. Its protein product is CASSFSQGPETQYF.

For this clone: The sample carries other DNA sequences with the same CDR3. This rearrangement joins TRBV28 to TRBJ1-5; no firm D call. Germline lookup yields CDR1 MDHEN and CDR2 SYDVKM. The CDR3 is 13 residues long. The germline V and J ends were trimmed by 5 bases and 7 bases, with 12 bases remaining between them. The DNA of the CDR3 is TGTGCCAGCAGTGACCCTGGTCAACAGCCCCAGCATTTT. As protein: CASSDPGQQPQHF.

The chain carries TRBV28 and TRBJ1-5; D gene unclear. The germline V gene has CDR1 MDHEN and CDR2 SYDVKM. Trimming removed 8 bases at V and 2 bases at J, with 10 bases between. This CDR3 spans 13 amino acids. The DNA for the CDR3 is TGTGCCAGCGTGGATCATGGCAATCAGCCCCAGCATTTT. This encodes CASVDHGNQPQHF.

This clone showed up just a few times. V and J are TRBV30 and TRBJ2-3; D is perhaps TRBD2 (7 bases). Trimming took off 3 bases at V and 5 bases at J, with 15 bases between the two ends. The CDR3 has 14 amino acids. Germline CDR1 reads GTSNPN; CDR2 reads SVGIG (reference sequence). The CDR3 sequence is CAWSGGLLGDTQYF. CDR3 nucleotides: TGTGCCTGGAGCGGGGGGCTTCTTGGAGATACGCAGTATTTT.

J is TRBJ2-7 and V is TRBV27; 11 nucleotides align to TRBD2. This CDR3 is 16 amino acids long. Germline CDR1 reads MNHEY; CDR2 reads SMNVEV (reference sequence). The V gene end was trimmed by 2 bases and the J gene end by 6 bases; junction bases not matched to a gene: 9. This chain's CDR3 is CASSLLASGRSGEQYF. CDR3 bases: TGTGCCAGCAGTTTACTCGCTAGCGGGAGGTCAGGCGAGCAGTACTTC.

The chain joins TRBV30 to TRBJ1-4, with 9 bases identical to TRBD1. This CDR3 has 14 residues. Germline-derived CDR1 and CDR2 are GTSNPN and SVGIG (reference sequence). V was pared by 3 bases and J by 6 bases, with 5 bases of the junction left unmatched. The CDR3 DNA sequence: TGTGCCTGGAGCCCGGGACAGGGATATGAAAAACTGTTTTTT. Residues: CAWSPGQGYEKLFF.

This chain joins TRBV2 and TRBJ1-5, with TRBD1 matching 9 bases. V shed 8 bases and J 7 bases; nucleotides not matched to a gene: 9. The CDR3 consists of 14 residues. CDR1 SNHLY and CDR2 FYNNEI come from the germline V gene. The CDR3 here is CASGGQGRRQPQHF. The CDR3, as DNA: TGTGCCAGCGGAGGACAGGGGAGAAGGCAGCCCCAGCATTTT.

This chain links TRBV5-4 with TRBJ2-7; D may be TRBD1 or TRBD2 (6 bases each). V lost 10 bases, J lost 4 bases, and 12 bases lay in between. The V gene's germline CDR1 is SGHNT and CDR2 YYREEE (reference sequence). This CDR3 has 11 residues. The CDR3 DNA is TGTGCCTGGGGGGCTGTTTACGAGCAGTACTTC. Its protein is CAWGAVYEQYF.

CDR3 nucleotide sequence: TGCGCCAGCAGCCAGCAGGGCTCTGGAAACACCATATATTTT. This codes for CASSQQGSGNTIYF. This chain links TRBV4-1 with TRBJ1-3; the D gene is possibly TRBD1 (5 bases). The CDR3 runs 14 residues. Germline assignment: CDR1 MGHRA and CDR2 YSYEKL. Trimming removed 3 bases at V and 0 bases at J, with 6 bases between.